This T cell receptor (beta chain) was profiled in a study of regulatory T cells in long-lasting Graves disease. Background on the study: More than 5 years of antithyroid drugs with positive TSH receptor antibodies defined persistent Graves' disease.

This clonotype was detected ten times or more. Its target is not known. Time point indicated: persistent/refractory GD, antithyroid drugs over 5 years with positive TRAb. From PBMCs, RNA was extracted and then used to make the TCR library. Study outcomes and limitations: Persistent cases of Graves' showed reduced TCR diversity relative to newly diagnosed patients. Having few samples may have compromised the accuracy. Persistent cases favored TRBV28, TRBJ1-2 and TRBJ2-5.

The length of the CDR3 is 14 residues. The V end lost 5 bases, the J end lost 5 bases, and 13 bases lay between the germline ends. CDR3 regions were amplified by Arm-PCR using iRepertoire HTBI primers to build TCR beta libraries. TCRdb reanalysed the multiplex PCR reads using MiXCR and keeps one entry per CDR3 protein. The sample gives about 290,000 distinct CDR3 sequences, more than 20% of which show up once; about 56% is in the top ten. Sequencing was performed on peripheral blood mononuclear cells (PBMCs), taken when the disease was refractory, from a patient treated with antithyroid drugs. The chain has TRBV12-3 or TRBV12-4 and TRBJ1-5, with D unresolved. The sequence was collected from a female donor with Graves disease. Here the CDR3 reads CASSPGWGDQPQHF. CDR3 bases: TGTGCCAGCAGTCCGGGGTGGGGTGATCAGCCCCAGCATTTT.